The TCR beta chain under discussion was sequenced for a study of PD-L1 blockade in urothelial cancer. The wider study: Male patients with bladder-origin urothelial cancer numbered twenty-five of 29. Enrolled patients had been treated previously with 0 to 3 chemotherapy regimens. Timepoints chosen for blood analysis were 3 weeks (second dose) and 6 weeks after treatment start. Blood-derived samples held a median roughly 150,000 T cells.

The CDR3 is 16 amino acids. Germline loops: CDR1 LGHNA, CDR2 YSLEER. After removal of 1 base from V and 3 bases from J, the junction contained 6 bases not matched to a gene. Generated by immunoSEQ multiplex PCR, the TCRdb table keeps only in-frame clones and is missing some. The table lists tens of thousands of clones, approximately 77% of them singletons. The receptor comes from a man in his 70s with urothelial cancer. The starting material was PBMCs, obtained around atezolizumab (anti-PD-L1) treatment. J is TRBJ2-1 and V is TRBV4-3; TRBD2 agrees at 7 bases. The CDR3 spells CASSQVWGRGYNEQFF. The CDR3 DNA sequence: TGCGCCAGCAGCCAAGTCTGGGGGAGGGGCTACAATGAGCAGTTCTTC.